Sequencing of this T cell receptor (beta chain) was carried out in a study of CD8 T cells in Susac syndrome. The authors reverse transcribed roughly 0.5 to 1 ug RNA with random hexamers. A multiplex approach, immunoSEQ multiplex PCR, amplified TCR beta CDR3 across 54 Vbeta and 13 Jbeta. TCRdb processed the immunoSEQ multiplex PCR reads anew with MiXCR; each CDR3 protein has one entry. The table lists tens of thousands of distinct CDR3 sequences, around nine tenths of them singletons, with 0.5% to 0.6% in the top ten. From blood CD8+ and CD4+ T cells, the TCR beta chain was sequenced. The authors negatively isolated CD8+ and CD4+ T cells and FACS-enriched TEMRA cells. This sequence originates from a human donor with multiple sclerosis. Source material: CD8+ T cells from PBMCs.

As DNA, the CDR3 is TGTGCCAGCAGTTCGGAGTTGGGCTCAACGGGGACCGGGGAGCTGTTTTTT. This sequence encodes CASSSELGSTGTGELFF. V gene TRBV12-3 or TRBV12-4 combines with J gene TRBJ2-2; possibly TRBD2 for D (5 bases). The CDR3 sequence is 17 residues long. Trimming left V 4 bases short and J 5 bases short, with 20 bases between.